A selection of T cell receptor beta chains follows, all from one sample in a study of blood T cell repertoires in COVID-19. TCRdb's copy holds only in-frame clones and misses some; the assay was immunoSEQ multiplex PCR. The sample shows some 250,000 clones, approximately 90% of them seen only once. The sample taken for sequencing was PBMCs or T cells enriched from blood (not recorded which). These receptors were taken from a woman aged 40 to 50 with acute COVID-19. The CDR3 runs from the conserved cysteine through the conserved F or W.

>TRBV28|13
CASSYRGNQPQHF
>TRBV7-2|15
CASSEDRRLTGELFF
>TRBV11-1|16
CASSFAGTGGAWGYTF
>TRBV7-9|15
CASSSGQGKNSPLHF
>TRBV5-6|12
CASSLGQQPQHF
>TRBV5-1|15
CASSPPIAGVGTQYF
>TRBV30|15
CAWSDTGTANQPQHF
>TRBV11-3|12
CASSFGQSNQYF
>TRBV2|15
CASSETGADTGELFF
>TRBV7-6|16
CASTSPASQLYNEQFF
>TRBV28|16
CASSKAQTGRNQPQHF
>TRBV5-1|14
CASSWGTGDQPQHF
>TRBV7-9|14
CASSTRQGDNEQFF
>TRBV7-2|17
CASSLPGLAGVTGELFF
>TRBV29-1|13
CSVERELNTEAFF
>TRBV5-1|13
CASSLYGEPPLHF
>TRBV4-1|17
CASSQEPLIATNEKLFF
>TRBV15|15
CATSEQGAGTYEQYF
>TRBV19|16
CASSVIAGVGTGELFF
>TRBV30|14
CASRLAGGVETQYF
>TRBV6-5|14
CASSTVAGGYEQYF
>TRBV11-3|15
CASSQAGVNYNEQFF
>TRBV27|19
CASSTDPGLAGGIGETQYF
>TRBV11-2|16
CASSLDGTKVREKLFF
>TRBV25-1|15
CASSGTGLGSYEQYF
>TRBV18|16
CASSKVGTSGTNEQFF
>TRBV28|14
CASSQGDRVTEAFF
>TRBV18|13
CASSRKQGETQYF
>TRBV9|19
CASSATPGTGGATNEKLFF
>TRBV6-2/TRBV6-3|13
CASSGQPVYGYTF
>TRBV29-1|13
CSTQQGGNTEAFF
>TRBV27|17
CASSLSSTQGLNQPQHF
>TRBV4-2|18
CASSQSGTSGGGQETQYF
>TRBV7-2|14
CASSLQGGQRPQHF
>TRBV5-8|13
CASSPRDSYEQYF
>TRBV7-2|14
CASSSDRGYNEQFF
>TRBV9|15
CASSVSPEAAYGYTF
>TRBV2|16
CASSSLGAGPYNEQFF
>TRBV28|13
CASSFDRGGEAFF
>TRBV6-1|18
CASSASRGRGGLSYEQYF
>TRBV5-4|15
CASSPPGQGRNEQFF
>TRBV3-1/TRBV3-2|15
CASSQTSGTYNEQFF
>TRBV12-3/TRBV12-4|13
CASSLGEDQPQHF
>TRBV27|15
CASSPYSSRSYEQYF
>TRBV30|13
CAWSEGHGTEAFF
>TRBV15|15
CATRLGTEVTYEQYF
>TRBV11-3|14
CASSSTRGQGGYTF
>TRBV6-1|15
CASSELGQGRQPQHF
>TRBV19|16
CASKGFPRDYHYEQYF
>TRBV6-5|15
CASSYQQAMNTEAFF
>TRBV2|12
CASNRGKQPQHF
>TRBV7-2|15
CASSLEYSGANVLTF
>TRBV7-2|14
CASLQGPSGNTIYF
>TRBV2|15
CASSGTTGSNSPLHF
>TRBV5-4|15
CASSLAGLDSGELFF
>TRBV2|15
CASSERARANYGYTF
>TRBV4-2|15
CASSPRAGETYEQYF